The 14 T cell receptor beta chains in this list originate from one sample, sequenced in a study of monozygotic twins with inflammatory bowel disease. For each CDR3 protein, TCRdb gives one entry from its re-call of the 5' RACE reads, without DNA. The sample includes 210,000 or so distinct CDR3 sequences. Sequencing input: blood. Receptor source: a human donor with ulcerative colitis or Crohn's disease, or a healthy co-twin of an affected twin (not recorded which).

V usage is TRBV3-1 and J usage is TRBJ2-2; the TRBD2 assignment by TCRdb is unverifiable without DNA. Looked up from germline, CDR1 is LGHDT and CDR2 is YNNKEL (reference sequence). CDR3 size: 16 residues. CDR3 in amino acids: CASSRRGSSRAGELFF.

This chain joins TRBV12-5 and TRBJ1-5; TCRdb's D call of TRBD1 is untestable without DNA. Germline V gene lookup returns CDR1 LGHNT and CDR2 FRNRAP. The CDR3 sequence is 15 residues long. The CDR3 loop reads CASGPNRGQGQPQHF.

The chain is built from TRBV19 and TRBJ1-1. Germline V gene data show CDR1 as LNHDA and CDR2 as SQIVND (reference sequence). The CDR3 contains 13 residues. The chain's CDR3 is CASITAANTEAFF.

The chain employs TRBV18 and TRBJ1-2. Per the germline V gene, CDR1 is KGHSH and CDR2 is LQKENI. This CDR3 comprises 17 residues. CDR3 loop: CASSPNQALPGLYGYTF.

The V gene is TRBV6-1, the J gene TRBJ2-1; TCRdb indicates TRBD2, and absent DNA this call remains unverified. This CDR3 comprises 15 residues. Germline V gene lookup returns CDR1 MNHNS and CDR2 SASEGT. CDR3 sequence reads: CASNTPGLPPDEQFF.

The chain couples TRBV6-5 to TRBJ2-7; TCRdb indicates TRBD1, and absent DNA this call remains unverified. The CDR3 consists of 15 residues. Germline loops: CDR1 MNHEY, CDR2 SVGAGI. CDR3: CASSYSLTGAYEQYF.

V usage is TRBV5-6 and J usage is TRBJ2-5. This CDR3 has 11 residues. Germline V gene lookup returns CDR1 SGHDT and CDR2 YYEEEE. CDR3 region: CASSFRETQYF.

This chain connects TRBV19 to TRBJ1-1. Germline loops: CDR1 LNHDA, CDR2 SQIVND (reference sequence). The CDR3 loop spans 14 amino acids. The CDR3 protein is CASNPGLTDTEAFF.

CDR3 sequence: CASSYRYRDSPGDEQFF. The chain links TRBV7-8 to TRBJ2-1; TCRdb designates TRBD2, a call that cannot be tested without DNA. The CDR3 length is 17 residues. Germline values: CDR1 SGHVS, CDR2 FQNEAQ. The full variable domain, completed using reference TRBV7-8 and TRBJ2-1, is GAGVSQSPRYKVAKRGQDVALRCDPISGHVSLFWYQQALGQGPEFLTYFQNEAQLDKSGLPSDRFFAERPEGSVSTLKIQRTQQEDSAVYLCASSYRYRDSPGDEQFFGPGTRLTVL.

The chain uses TRBV3-1 and TRBJ1-3. CDR3 size: 16 residues. Germline CDR1 LGHDT, CDR2 YNNKEL (reference sequence). The CDR3 sequence is CASSQDLGSSGNTIYF.

The rearrangement joins TRBV6-5 to TRBJ2-7; without DNA, the TCRdb call of TRBD1 cannot be checked. The CDR3 sequence is 13 residues long. Germline V gene sequence: CDR1 MNHEY, CDR2 SVGAGI. This CDR3 reads CASRGTGTYKQYF.

The chain uses TRBV5-1 and TRBJ1-1. This CDR3 is built from 12 residues. Germline CDR1 and CDR2: SGHRS and YFSETQ. The CDR3 here is CASSIDAGEAFF.

The CDR3 region is CASSPGLRTGLNSPLHF. The V gene is TRBV18, the J gene TRBJ1-6; TCRdb outputs TRBD1, but without DNA this stays unchecked. The CDR3 extends over 17 amino acids. Germline CDR1 KGHSH, CDR2 LQKENI.

The CDR3: CASSLRSLAGRGNTEAFF. The chain links TRBV5-1 to TRBJ1-1. Germline values: CDR1 SGHRS, CDR2 YFSETQ. This CDR3 is 18 amino acids long.